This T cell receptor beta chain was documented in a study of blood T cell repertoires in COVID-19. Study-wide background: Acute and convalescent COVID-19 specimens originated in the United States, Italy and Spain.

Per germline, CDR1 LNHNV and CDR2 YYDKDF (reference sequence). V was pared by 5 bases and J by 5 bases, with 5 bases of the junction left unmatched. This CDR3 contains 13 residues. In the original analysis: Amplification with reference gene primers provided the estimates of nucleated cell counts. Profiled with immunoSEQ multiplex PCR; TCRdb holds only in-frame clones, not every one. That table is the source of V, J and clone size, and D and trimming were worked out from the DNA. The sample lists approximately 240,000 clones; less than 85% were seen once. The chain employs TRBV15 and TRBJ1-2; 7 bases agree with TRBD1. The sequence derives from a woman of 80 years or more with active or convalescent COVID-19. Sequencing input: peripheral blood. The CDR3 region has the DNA TGTGCCACCAGCCGGGACAGACTATATGGCTACACCTTC. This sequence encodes CATSRDRLYGYTF.